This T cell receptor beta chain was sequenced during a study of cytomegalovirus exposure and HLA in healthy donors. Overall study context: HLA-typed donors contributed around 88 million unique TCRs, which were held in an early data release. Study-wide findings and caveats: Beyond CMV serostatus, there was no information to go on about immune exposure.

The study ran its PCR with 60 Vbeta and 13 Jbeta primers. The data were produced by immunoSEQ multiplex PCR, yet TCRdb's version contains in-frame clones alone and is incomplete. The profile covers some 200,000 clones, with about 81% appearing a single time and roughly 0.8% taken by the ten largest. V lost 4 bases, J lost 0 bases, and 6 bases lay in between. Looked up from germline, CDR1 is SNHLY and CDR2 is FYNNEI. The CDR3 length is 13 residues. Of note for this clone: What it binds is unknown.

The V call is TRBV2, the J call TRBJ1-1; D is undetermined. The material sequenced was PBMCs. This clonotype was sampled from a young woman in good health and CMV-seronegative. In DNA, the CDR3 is TGTGCCAGCAGTGGAGAGATGAACACTGAAGCTTTCTTT. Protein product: CASSGEMNTEAFF.